This T cell receptor beta chain was documented in a study of early T cells in non-severe SARS-CoV-2 infection. Notes on the study in general: A preference for anti-spike CD8 responses marked VDJdb matching, which missed private and CD4 specificities.

CDR3 length: 15 residues. Germline CDR1 MNHNY, CDR2 SVGAGI (reference sequence). V was trimmed by 4 bases and J by 0 bases, leaving 11 bases between them. TCRdb used MiXCR to reprocess the 5' RACE reads, holding one entry per CDR3 protein. The sample lists just under 65,000 distinct CDR3 sequences, over 10% occurring once. About this clonotype itself: The antigen is undetermined.

The specimen sequenced was whole blood. This chain connects TRBV6-6 to TRBJ2-3; D may be TRBD2 (5 bases). The clonotype originates from an adult who was a healthcare worker with PCR-confirmed SARS-CoV-2 infection or an uninfected control (not recorded which). The CDR3 DNA is TGTGCCAGCAGTTTCGGGGAGACTAGCACAGATACGCAGTATTTT. Its protein is CASSFGETSTDTQYF.